Following are 26 T cell receptor beta chains from one sample sequenced in a study of beta chain features in type 1 diabetes. As every portion of the isolated RNA was reverse transcribed, the sequencing read expressed TCRB transcripts. Sequenced by immunoSEQ multiplex PCR; TCRdb stores in-frame clones only, minus some. The data contain about 110,000 clones, 30% to 40% of them seen just once; the ten biggest clones take up 0.065%. Material for sequencing was stem cell memory CD4+ T cells from blood. Receptors originate from a woman between 18 and 29 years old in good health.

The chain has TRBV18 and TRBJ2-2; TRBD2 matches at 7 bases. The CDR3 totals 18 residues. CDR1 and CDR2 from the germline V gene are KGHSH and LQKENI. Germline trimming cut 0 bases from V and 3 bases from J; bases unmatched to any gene: 10. For the CDR3, the DNA is TGTGCCAGCTCACCACCGGCGTCTAGCGGAGCTTACACCGGGGAGCTGTTTTTT. Translated, it gives CASSPPASSGAYTGELFF.

The chain carries TRBV27 and TRBJ2-5; no clear D gene. Trimming removed 0 bases from V and 2 bases from J, with 10 bases in between. This CDR3 has 15 residues. Germline-derived CDR1 and CDR2 are MNHEY and SMNVEV (reference sequence). CDR3 sequence (DNA): TGTGCCAGCAGTTTATCATGGCAGAATCAAGAGACCCAGTACTTC. It translates to CASSLSWQNQETQYF.

Only one count was recorded for this clone. This chain connects TRBV27 to TRBJ2-7, with D possibly matching TRBD2 (5 bases). In germline, CDR1 is MNHEY, CDR2 SMNVEV (reference sequence). The CDR3 extends over 12 amino acids. V was clipped by 5 bases and J by 2 bases, with 7 bases between them. CDR3 in DNA: TGTGCCAGCAGTAGCGGCCCCTACGAGCAGTACTTC. Its protein is CASSSGPYEQYF.

This chain links TRBV28 with TRBJ1-2; 8 bases map to TRBD1. The CDR3 runs 15 residues. CDR1 and CDR2 from the germline V gene are MDHEN and SYDVKM. The ends lost 3 bases at V and 7 bases at J; junction bases unmatched: 10. The CDR3 sequence: CASSLPSGQGGGYTF. The CDR3 nucleotides read TGTGCCAGCAGTTTGCCTTCCGGACAGGGTGGTGGCTACACCTTC.

CDR3: CAWSRKDRDNYGYTF. Written as DNA, the CDR3 is TGTGCCTGGAGCCGAAAGGACAGGGACAACTATGGCTACACCTTC. The chain couples TRBV30 to TRBJ1-2; 8 nucleotides agree with TRBD1. The germline V gene encodes CDR1 GTSNPN and CDR2 SVGIG (reference sequence). The CDR3 covers 15 residues. V trimming: 3 bases; J trimming: 2 bases; junction bases outside the gene matches: 8. Supplemented by reference TRBV30 and TRBJ1-2, the full variable domain reads SQTIHQWPATLVQPVGSPLSLECTVEGTSNPNLYWYRQAAGRGLQLLFYSVGIGQISSEVPQNLSASRPQDRQFILSSKKLLLSDSGFYLCAWSRKDRDNYGYTFGSGTRLTVV.

The chain is built from TRBV30 and TRBJ1-5; 8 nucleotides line up with TRBD1. This CDR3 is built from 14 residues. Germline CDR1 and CDR2: GTSNPN and SVGIG (reference sequence). The trim removed 1 base at V and 7 bases at J, leaving 6 bases unmatched. DNA of the CDR3: TGTGCCTGGAGTGGGACAGGGCCACAGCAGCCCCAGCATTTT. Amino acids: CAWSGTGPQQPQHF.

V and J are TRBV5-1 and TRBJ2-1; 9 bases line up with TRBD2. The CDR3 has 14 amino acids. Trimming took 5 bases from V and 15 from J; bases not matched to a gene: 15. The germline V gene encodes CDR1 SGHRS and CDR2 YFSETQ. CDR3 sequence reads: CASRATGTSFMGFF. Written as DNA, the CDR3 is TGCGCCAGCAGGGCTACCGGGACTAGCTTTATGGGGTTCTTC.

J is TRBJ1-4 and V is TRBV28; possibly TRBD1 for D (5 bases). V was shortened by 1 base and J by 8 bases, with 11 bases between the two germline ends. The CDR3 covers 14 residues. Germline-derived CDR1 and CDR2 are MDHEN and SYDVKM. The chain's CDR3 is CASSLSSQGEKLFF. CDR3 sequence (DNA): TGTGCCAGCAGTTTATCGTCTCAGGGCGAAAAACTGTTTTTT.

The chain links TRBV5-1 to TRBJ1-2, with 10 bases lining up with TRBD1. This CDR3 is built from 15 residues. Germline assignment: CDR1 SGHRS and CDR2 YFSETQ. V was clipped by 4 bases and J by 5 bases; unmatched bases: 8. The CDR3 region is CASSGDRGREYGYTF. The CDR3 region has the DNA TGCGCCAGCAGCGGCGACAGGGGGCGCGAGTATGGCTACACCTTC.

A word on this clone: This CDR3 is also generated by other DNA sequences in the sample. CDR3 bases: TGTGCCAGTAGTATCTCAGTGAACTATGGCTACACCTTC. This gives the protein CASSISVNYGYTF. The rearrangement uses TRBV19 and TRBJ1-2; D not resolved. Trimming pared 3 bases from V and 2 bases from J, leaving 7 bases between. The CDR3 runs 13 residues. Germline V gene sequence: CDR1 LNHDA, CDR2 SQIVND (reference sequence).

The CDR3 region has the DNA TGTGCCAGCAGCCCAGGGACAGGGCCCCTCCCCTATGGCTACACCTTC. It specifies CASSPGTGPLPYGYTF. This chain links TRBV28 with TRBJ1-2, with 9 positions matching TRBD1. V trimming: 6 bases; J trimming: 4 bases; junction bases outside the gene matches: 12. CDR1 and CDR2 from the germline V gene are MDHEN and SYDVKM. This CDR3 has 16 residues.

In this sample, this clone turned up a few times. This same CDR3 is encoded by further DNA sequences in the sample. V is TRBV9 and J is TRBJ2-5, with TRBD2 identical over 8 bases. Looked up from germline, CDR1 is SGDLS and CDR2 is YYNGEE. With V trimmed by 0 bases and J by 1 base, 5 bases remained unmatched. The CDR3 runs to 16 residues. CDR3 nucleotide sequence: TGTGCCAGCAGCGTAGGTCTAGCGGGCCGCCAAGAGACCCAGTACTTC. Translated: CASSVGLAGRQETQYF.

The chain couples TRBV9 to TRBJ1-1; a possible D gene is TRBD1 (6 bases). Germline CDR1 and CDR2: SGDLS and YYNGEE. This CDR3 spans 13 amino acids. V shed 1 base and J shed 5 bases, with 9 bases lying between them. CDR3 amino acids: CASSVTGWTEAFF. CDR3 nucleotide sequence: TGTGCCAGCAGCGTAACAGGGTGGACTGAAGCTTTCTTT. Complete variable domain (other parts from reference TRBV9 and TRBJ1-1): DSGVTQTPKHLITATGQRVTLRCSPRSGDLSVYWYQQSLDQGLQFLIQYYNGEERAKGNILERFSAQQFPDLHSELNLSSLELGDSALYFCASSVTGWTEAFFGQGTRLTVV.

This clone was observed a handful of times. This chain uses TRBV7-2 with TRBJ1-5; D perhaps matches TRBD1 (6 bases). The V gene lost 2 bases and the J gene lost 7 bases, with 12 bases spanning the gap. The CDR3 covers 14 residues. Germline assignment: CDR1 SGHTA and CDR2 FQGNSA. In nucleotides, the CDR3 is TGTGCCAGCAGCTTAAAGGGAGGGGGGCAGCCCCAGCATTTT. Residues: CASSLKGGGQPQHF.

The chain combines TRBV9 with TRBJ1-2; TRBD1 matches at 8 bases. The CDR3 is made up of 17 amino acids. Losses at the gene ends were 0 bases for V and 4 bases for J; bases not matched to a gene: 11. Germline V lookup: CDR1 SGDLS, CDR2 YYNGEE. CDR3 in DNA: TGTGCCAGCAGCGTAGCTACATCGGCAGGGGGCGGCTATGGCTACACCTTC. It translates to CASSVATSAGGGYGYTF.

The table lists this clone with a count of one. This chain connects TRBV7-4 to TRBJ1-3, with 10 bases matching TRBD1. The CDR3 has 17 amino acids. Germline CDR1 and CDR2: SGHVT and SQSDAQ. The ends lost 2 bases at V and 3 bases at J; junction bases unmatched: 7. The CDR3 DNA follows: TGTGCCAGCAGCTTAAACCGGGACAGGGGACTTGGAAACACCATATATTTT. Residues: CASSLNRDRGLGNTIYF.

CDR3 sequence (DNA): TGCGCCAGCAGCTTGGGACAGGGTGGGACTGAAGCTTTCTTT. As protein: CASSLGQGGTEAFF. This chain uses TRBV5-1 with TRBJ1-1, with TRBD1 matching 7 bases. CDR1 is SGHRS and CDR2 is YFSETQ in the germline V gene. V lost 0 bases, J lost 5 bases, and 4 bases stayed unmatched. CDR3 length: 14 amino acids.

This clone was seen more than once but under ten times. The rearrangement links TRBV10-3 to TRBJ2-4, with 9 nucleotides matching TRBD1. There are 14 residues in the CDR3. The junction had 5 bases not matched to a gene; V was cut back by 5 bases and J by 6 bases. Germline CDR1 ENHRY, CDR2 SYGVKD. Written as DNA, the CDR3 is TGTGCCATCAGTCTGGGACAGGGTGGAAACATTCAGTACTTC. Translated, it gives CAISLGQGGNIQYF.

The genes are TRBV5-1 and TRBJ2-3, with D maybe TRBD1 (6 bases). The CDR3 is 13 amino acids. V lost 0 bases and J 5 bases, leaving 7 bases between the germline ends. Germline V gene sequence: CDR1 SGHRS, CDR2 YFSETQ. As DNA, the CDR3 is TGCGCCAGCAGCTTGGTAGGGGGAGATACGCAGTATTTT. This gives the protein CASSLVGGDTQYF.

The rearrangement uses TRBV19 and TRBJ2-1, with D perhaps matching TRBD1 (5 bases). The CDR3 runs 17 residues. CDR1 is LNHDA and CDR2 is SQIVND in the germline V gene (reference sequence). V was cut by 2 bases and J by 0 bases, with 14 bases left in between. The CDR3 DNA sequence: TGTGCCAGTAGTATAAAAAGGGGCCAATCCTCCTACAATGAGCAGTTCTTC. This encodes CASSIKRGQSSYNEQFF.

The V call is TRBV7-9, the J call TRBJ2-3; D not resolved. Germline V lookup: CDR1 SEHNR, CDR2 FQNEAQ (reference sequence). The CDR3 is 15 amino acids. V gave up 1 base and J gave up 2 bases, with 10 bases separating them. CDR3 in amino acids: CASSLEVTLTDTQYF. DNA of the CDR3: TGTGCCAGCAGCTTAGAAGTAACTCTCACAGATACGCAGTATTTT. Complete variable domain (other parts from reference TRBV7-9 and TRBJ2-3): DTGVSQNPRHKITKRGQNVTFRCDPISEHNRLYWYRQTLGQGPEFLTYFQNEAQLEKSRLLSDRFSAERPKGSFSTLEIQRTEQGDSAMYLCASSLEVTLTDTQYFGPGTRLTVL.

Only a few counts were recorded for this clone. V gene TRBV19 combines with J gene TRBJ2-5; D perhaps matches TRBD1 (6 bases). V was clipped by 5 bases and J by 4 bases, with 11 bases between them. The V gene's germline CDR1 is LNHDA and CDR2 SQIVND (reference sequence). There are 13 residues in the CDR3. CDR3 sequence reads: CASSQGIGETQYF. The CDR3, as DNA: TGTGCCAGTAGTCAGGGGATAGGAGAGACCCAGTACTTC.

This clone was observed a handful of times. This chain joins TRBV30 and TRBJ2-5, with 10 bases identical to TRBD2. This CDR3 region has 15 residues. J gave up 7 bases and V 7 bases, and 15 bases lay outside the gene matches. Germline CDR1 is GTSNPN and CDR2 is SVGIG (reference sequence). As DNA, the CDR3 is TGTGCCTCCTCATACCGAAGCGGGAGGGCAAGGACCCAGTACTTC. This sequence encodes CASSYRSGRARTQYF.

The chain combines TRBV28 with TRBJ2-7; weak D call: TRBD1 (6 bases). The V end was cut by 4 bases, the J end by 5 bases, with 18 bases between. In germline, CDR1 is MDHEN, CDR2 SYDVKM. The CDR3 extends over 15 amino acids. The CDR3 spells CASSSGTPRANEQYF. The CDR3 DNA reads as TGTGCCAGCAGTTCCGGGACACCTCGGGCTAACGAGCAGTACTTC.

This clone turned up a few times. V and J are TRBV7-9 and TRBJ1-5, with D tentatively TRBD1 (5 bases). CDR3 length: 13 amino acids. Trimming cost V 5 bases and J 4 bases, with 9 bases left between them. CDR1 and CDR2 from the germline V gene are SEHNR and FQNEAQ (reference sequence). CDR3 bases: TGTGCCAGCAGCCTTCAGGGTAATCAGCCCCAGCATTTT. It is translated as CASSLQGNQPQHF.

This sequence joins TRBV28 and TRBJ2-7, with TRBD1 matching 8 bases. This CDR3 spans 14 amino acids. Per germline, CDR1 MDHEN and CDR2 SYDVKM. V lost 6 bases to trimming and J lost 1 base; unmatched junction nucleotides: 5. CDR3 protein: CASSVGDRSYEQYF. DNA for the CDR3: TGTGCCAGCAGCGTAGGGGACAGGTCCTACGAGCAGTACTTC.